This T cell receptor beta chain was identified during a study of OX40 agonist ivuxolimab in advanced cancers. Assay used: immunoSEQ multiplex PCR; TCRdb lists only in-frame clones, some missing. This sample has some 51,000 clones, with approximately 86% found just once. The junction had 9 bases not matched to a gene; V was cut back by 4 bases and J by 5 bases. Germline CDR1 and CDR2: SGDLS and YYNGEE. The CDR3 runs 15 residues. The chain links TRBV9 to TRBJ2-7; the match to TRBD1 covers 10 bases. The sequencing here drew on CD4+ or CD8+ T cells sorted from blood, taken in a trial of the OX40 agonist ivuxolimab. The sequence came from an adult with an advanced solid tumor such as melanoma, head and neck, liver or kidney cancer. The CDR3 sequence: CASSPPGQGIHEQYF. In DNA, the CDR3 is TGTGCCAGCAGCCCCCCGGGACAGGGGATCCACGAGCAGTACTTC.